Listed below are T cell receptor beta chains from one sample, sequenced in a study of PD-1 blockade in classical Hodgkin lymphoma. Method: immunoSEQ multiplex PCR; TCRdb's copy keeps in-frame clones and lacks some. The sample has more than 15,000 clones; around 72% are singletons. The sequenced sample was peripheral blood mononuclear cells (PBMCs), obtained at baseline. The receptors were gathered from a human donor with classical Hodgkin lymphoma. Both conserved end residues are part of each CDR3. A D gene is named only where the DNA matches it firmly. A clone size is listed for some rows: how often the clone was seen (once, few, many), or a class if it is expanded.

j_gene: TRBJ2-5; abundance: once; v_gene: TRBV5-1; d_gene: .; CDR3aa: CASSSWGGLGETQYF; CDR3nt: TGCGCCAGCAGCTCGTGGGGGGGGCTGGGAGAGACCCAGTACTTC
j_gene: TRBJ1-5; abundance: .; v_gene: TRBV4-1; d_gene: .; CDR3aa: CASSPRAVSNQPQHF; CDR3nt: TGCGCCAGCAGCCCTCGGGCTGTTAGCAATCAGCCCCAGCATTTT
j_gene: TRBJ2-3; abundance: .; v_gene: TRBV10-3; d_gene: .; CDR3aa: CAISDSFVGEGGTDTQYF; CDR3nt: TGTGCCATCAGTGACTCCTTTGTGGGGGAAGGTGGGACAGATACGCAGTATTTT
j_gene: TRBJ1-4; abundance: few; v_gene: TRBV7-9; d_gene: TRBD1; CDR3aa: CASSPWTGGAEKLFF; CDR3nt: TGTGCCAGCAGCCCCTGGACAGGGGGCGCCGAAAAACTGTTTTTT
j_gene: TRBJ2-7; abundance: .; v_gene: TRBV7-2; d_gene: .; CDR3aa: CASSTSYEQYF; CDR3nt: TGTGCCAGCAGTACCTCCTACGAGCAGTACTTC
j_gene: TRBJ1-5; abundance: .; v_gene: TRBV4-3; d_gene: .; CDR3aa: CASSQDRGGQPQHF; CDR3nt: TGCGCCAGCAGCCAAGATCGGGGAGGCCAGCCCCAGCATTTT
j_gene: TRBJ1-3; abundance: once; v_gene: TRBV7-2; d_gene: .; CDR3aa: CASSIRQGSGNTIYF; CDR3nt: TGTGCCAGCAGCATCCGCCAGGGTTCTGGAAACACCATATATTTT
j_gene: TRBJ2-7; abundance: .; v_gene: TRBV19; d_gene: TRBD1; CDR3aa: CASSMGQGIDEQYF; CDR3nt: TGTGCCAGTAGTATGGGACAGGGCATCGACGAGCAGTACTTC
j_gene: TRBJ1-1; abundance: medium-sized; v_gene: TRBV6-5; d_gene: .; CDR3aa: CASGDTEAFF; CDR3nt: TGTGCCAGCGGGGACACTGAAGCTTTCTTT
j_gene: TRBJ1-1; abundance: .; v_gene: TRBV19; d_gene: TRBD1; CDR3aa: CASSTRQGAGNTEAFF; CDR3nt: TGTGCCAGTAGTACCCGACAGGGGGCGGGGAACACTGAAGCTTTCTTT
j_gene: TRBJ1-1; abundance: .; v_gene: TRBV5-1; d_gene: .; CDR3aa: CASSLEGMNTEAFF; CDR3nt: TGCGCCAGCAGCTTGGAGGGAATGAACACTGAAGCTTTCTTT
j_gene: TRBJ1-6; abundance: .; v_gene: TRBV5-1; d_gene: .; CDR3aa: CASSLAGISPLHF; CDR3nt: TGCGCCAGCAGCTTGGCGGGGATTTCACCCCTCCACTTT
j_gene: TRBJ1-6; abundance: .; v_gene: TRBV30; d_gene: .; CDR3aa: CAWSFLGRGSLHF; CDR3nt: TGTGCCTGGAGTTTTTTGGGGCGAGGGTCCCTCCACTTT
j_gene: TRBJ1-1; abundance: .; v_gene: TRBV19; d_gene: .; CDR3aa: CASKAGAEAFF; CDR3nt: TGTGCCAGTAAGGCAGGGGCCGAAGCTTTCTTT
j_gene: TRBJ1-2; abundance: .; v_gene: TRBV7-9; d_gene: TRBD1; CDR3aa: CASSLRQGRAGGYTF; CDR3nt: TGTGCCAGCAGCTTAAGACAGGGACGAGCTGGCGGCTACACCTTC
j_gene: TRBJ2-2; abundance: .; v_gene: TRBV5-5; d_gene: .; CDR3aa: CASSITVGAAWELFF; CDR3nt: TGTGCCAGCAGCATTACGGTAGGAGCGGCGTGGGAGCTGTTTTTT
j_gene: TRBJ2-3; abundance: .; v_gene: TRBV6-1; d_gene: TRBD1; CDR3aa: CASSGTGKAATQYF; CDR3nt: TGTGCCAGCAGTGGGACAGGGAAAGCTGCTACGCAGTATTTT
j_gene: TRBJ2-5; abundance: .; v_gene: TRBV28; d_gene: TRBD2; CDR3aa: CASTYPTSGGEGVIQETQYF; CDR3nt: TGTGCCAGCACTTACCCGACTAGCGGGGGGGAAGGGGTGATCCAAGAGACCCAGTACTTC
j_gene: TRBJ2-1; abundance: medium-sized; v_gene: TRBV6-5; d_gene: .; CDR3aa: CASSYSGSAYNEQFF; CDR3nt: TGTGCCAGCAGTTATAGTGGGAGCGCCTACAATGAGCAGTTCTTC
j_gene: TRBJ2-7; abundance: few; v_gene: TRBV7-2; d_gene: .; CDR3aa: CASSVGNYEQYF; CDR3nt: TGTGCCAGCAGTGTGGGAAACTACGAGCAGTACTTC
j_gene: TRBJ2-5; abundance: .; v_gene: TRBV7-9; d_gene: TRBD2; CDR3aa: CASSVAGTSGGVQETQYF; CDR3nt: TGTGCCAGCAGCGTTGCCGGGACTAGCGGGGGGGTCCAAGAGACCCAGTACTTC
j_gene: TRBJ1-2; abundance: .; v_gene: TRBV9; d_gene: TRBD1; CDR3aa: CASSSGQGWDGYTF; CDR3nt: TGTGCCAGCAGCTCCGGACAGGGTTGGGATGGCTACACCTTC